This entry features one T cell receptor beta chain sequence. 60 Vbeta and 13 Jbeta primers were used in PCR. Profiling relied on immunoSEQ multiplex PCR, and the TCRdb table lists in-frame clones only, not all of them. The table includes some 170,000 clones, roughly 10% detected once. The data belong to a study of cytomegalovirus exposure and HLA in healthy donors. Study in general: Previous work identified 120 million or so unique TCR beta sequences from around 200 million T cells. Roughly 92 million unique TCRs, all from HLA-typed donors, were included in an early release of the data.

The sample consisted of PBMCs. The sequence came from a woman in her twenties or thirties in good health and CMV-seropositive.

The CDR3 DNA reads as TGTGCCAGCAGCAGCCTCGGGGGAGGGAGCAATCAGCCCCAGCATTTT. Translated: CASSSLGGGSNQPQHF. The chain employs TRBV5-6 and TRBJ1-5; TRBD1 is a possible D gene (5 bases). Deletions cut 4 bases from V and 1 base from J, with 15 bases between. CDR3 length equals 16 residues. The germline V gene encodes CDR1 SGHDT and CDR2 YYEEEE.